The clone carrying this T cell receptor (beta chain) has at least ten counts. Its antigen is undetermined. This sample is drawn from a study of breast tumors, draining lymph nodes, adjacent tissues. Whole-study findings and limits: Findings are consistent with lymph node origin and intratumoral expansion of most tumor T cells. Tumor repertoires ranked between lymph nodes and nontumor tissue in diversity, with V and J gene preferences. Luminal-like breast cancer showed significantly greater tumor-nontumor repertoire similarity than basal-like breast cancer did.

Germline CDR1 reads LNHDA; CDR2 reads SQIVND (reference sequence). Trimming pared 1 base from V and 7 bases from J, leaving 5 bases between. This CDR3 comprises 12 residues. Samples came from axillary lymph nodes draining the breast cancer. TCRdb re-analysed the multiplex PCR reads in MiXCR, keeping a single row per CDR3 protein. The repertoire consists of over 250,000 distinct CDR3 sequences, with more than 30% occurring once and the leading ten covering roughly 1.1%. The chain has TRBV19 and TRBJ1-5; D is unresolved. The sequence was obtained from a female donor with breast cancer. Some clones in this sample may be carry-over from other donors' samples. Sequencing was performed on axillary lymph node tissue. This chain's CDR3 is CASSIVRQPQHF. The CDR3 coding sequence is TGTGCCAGTAGTATAGTGCGGCAGCCCCAGCATTTT. The full variable domain, rest sourced from reference TRBV19 and TRBJ1-5, is DGGITQSPKYLFRKEGQNVTLSCEQNLNHDAMYWYRQDPGQGLRLIYYSQIVNDFQKGDIAEGYSVSREKKESFPLTVTSAQKNPTAFYLCASSIVRQPQHFGDGTRLSIL.